The 27 T cell receptor beta chains below were found in one sample sequenced in a study of blood T cells in healthy people across ages. A second PCR of roughly 7 to 11 cycles used a sample-barcoded 5' primer and a J-beta primer mix. Via MiXCR, TCRdb re-called the 5' RACE reads, giving one row per CDR3 protein. The profile covers hundreds of thousands of distinct CDR3 sequences, with roughly 25% appearing a single time and roughly 9% taken by the ten largest. These data were also filed under a second study, of T cells of mothers and their children.

Sequenced input: blood. Every receptor here comes from a boy aged 5 to 17 in good health.

The chain joins TRBV28 to TRBJ2-7; no clear D gene. This CDR3 comprises 11 residues. Germline V gives CDR1 MDHEN, CDR2 SYDVKM. V dropped 4 bases and J dropped 7 bases, with 8 bases sitting between them. CDR3 residues: CASSSSGEQYF. The CDR3 DNA is TGTGCCAGCAGTTCCTCAGGAGAGCAGTACTTC.

This clonotype was found a few times. The chain employs TRBV27 and TRBJ2-7, with D perhaps TRBD2 (5 bases). The CDR3 totals 15 residues. Looked up from germline, CDR1 is MNHEY and CDR2 is SMNVEV (reference sequence). Trimming took 4 bases from V and 5 from J, leaving 18 bases between them. CDR3 region: CASSSGTAGLNEQYF. The CDR3 nucleotides read TGTGCCAGCAGTTCGGGAACGGCCGGTCTGAACGAGCAGTACTTC.

There are a few counts of this clonotype. The chain combines TRBV5-1 with TRBJ2-5, with D hard to call. V was pared by 4 bases and J by 2 bases, with 12 bases between. Germline V gene data show CDR1 as SGHRS and CDR2 as YFSETQ. This CDR3 contains 14 residues. The CDR3 sequence: CASSAPENQETQYF. In nucleotides, the CDR3 is TGCGCCAGCAGCGCTCCAGAGAATCAAGAGACCCAGTACTTC.

This clonotype showed up just a few times. The J gene is TRBJ2-1, the V gene TRBV10-2; D is perhaps TRBD1 or TRBD2 (6 bases each). The ends were cut back, 11 bases at V and 0 bases at J, with 20 bases in the middle. The germline V gene encodes CDR1 WSHSY and CDR2 SAAADI. This CDR3 spans 16 amino acids. The CDR3, as DNA: TGCGCCTCAGCCGGGGGCAGGCCGAGCTCCTACAATGAGCAGTTCTTC. This encodes CASAGGRPSSYNEQFF.

This clonotype was recorded a few times. The V call is TRBV29-1, the J call TRBJ1-2; D call uncertain. Trimming stripped 4 bases from V and 2 bases from J, with 20 bases between. Germline lookup yields CDR1 SQVTM and CDR2 ANQGSEA. The CDR3 loop spans 16 amino acids. For the CDR3, the DNA is TGCAGCGTTGCCGGTCACACCTCAAACGTAAACTATGGCTACACCTTC. Translated: CSVAGHTSNVNYGYTF.

V gene TRBV9 combines with J gene TRBJ2-1; no clear D gene. V lost 2 bases and J 0 bases, leaving 9 bases between the germline ends. The CDR3 spans 15 residues. Germline V gene sequence: CDR1 SGDLS, CDR2 YYNGEE. CDR3 sequence (DNA): TGTGCCAGCAGCGTTATCGCTAGCTCCTACAATGAGCAGTTCTTC. Protein sequence: CASSVIASSYNEQFF.

The rearrangement uses TRBV28 and TRBJ1-5; D ambiguous. CDR3 length equals 12 residues. Trimming removed 7 bases from V and 9 bases from J, with 13 bases in between. Per the germline V gene, CDR1 is MDHEN and CDR2 is SYDVKM. CDR3 in DNA: TGTGCCAGCACGCCCCGAGCGGGGCCCCAGCATTTT. Amino acid sequence: CASTPRAGPQHF.

V gene TRBV20-1 combines with J gene TRBJ1-2; D not certain. In germline, CDR1 is DFQATT, CDR2 SNEGSKA (reference sequence). The CDR3 spans 16 residues. Trimming shortened V by 0 bases and J by 0 bases, and 14 bases separated the two germline ends. The CDR3 region has the DNA TGCAGTGCTAGAGATAAAGGGAAGGGCCCTAACTATGGCTACACCTTC. This translates into CSARDKGKGPNYGYTF.

This clonotype was seen more than once but under ten times. This chain connects TRBV7-2 to TRBJ2-2; TRBD2 matches at 9 bases. The CDR3 is 14 residues long. V trimming: 8 bases; J trimming: 2 bases; junction bases outside the gene matches: 3. Looked up from germline, CDR1 is SGHTA and CDR2 is FQGNSA. The CDR3 spells CASAGGPNTGELFF. DNA of the CDR3: TGTGCCAGCGCGGGAGGGCCTAACACCGGGGAGCTGTTTTTT.

Only a few counts were recorded for this clonotype. This chain links TRBV7-8 with TRBJ1-1; D not certain. Trimming left V 0 bases short and J 5 bases short, with 7 bases between. This CDR3 has 13 amino acids. Germline assignment: CDR1 SGHVS and CDR2 FQNEAQ. DNA for the CDR3: TGTGCCAGCAGCTTAGCGCGGGTGACTGAAGCTTTCTTT. Translating gives CASSLARVTEAFF.

This chain links TRBV7-2 with TRBJ2-2; 10 bases are a match to TRBD2. Germline CDR1 is SGHTA and CDR2 is FQGNSA. The CDR3 contains 16 residues. Unmatched junction bases numbered 4, after V lost 2 bases and J lost 4 bases. The CDR3 DNA is TGTGCCAGCAGCTTACTAGCGGGGGCTATCACCGGGGAGCTGTTTTTT. Residues: CASSLLAGAITGELFF.

This chain connects TRBV25-1 to TRBJ2-3; either TRBD1 or TRBD2 may supply D (5 bases each). This CDR3 comprises 16 residues. Trimming left V 5 bases short and J 1 base short, with 16 bases between. Germline CDR1 reads MGHDK; CDR2 reads SYGVNS. This CDR3 reads CASSTPGPPGTDTQYF. Here the CDR3 DNA reads TGTGCCAGCAGTACTCCGGGACCCCCGGGCACAGATACGCAGTATTTT.

The chain is built from TRBV7-8 and TRBJ2-1; weak D call: TRBD2 (5 bases). With 0 bases removed from V and 3 bases from J, the gap between germline ends came to 18 bases. This CDR3 region has 18 residues. The germline V gene encodes CDR1 SGHVS and CDR2 FQNEAQ. The CDR3 here is CASSLALWRGRLYNEQFF. The CDR3 nucleotides are TGTGCCAGCAGCTTAGCGCTATGGAGAGGGCGTCTCTACAATGAGCAGTTCTTC.

This chain uses TRBV11-2 with TRBJ1-2; D is unresolved. Germline lookup yields CDR1 SGHAT and CDR2 FQNNGV. The CDR3 extends over 16 amino acids. Deletions cut 0 bases from V and 1 base from J, with 12 bases between. The CDR3 here is CASSLEDETLNYGYTF. The CDR3 DNA is TGTGCCAGCAGCTTAGAGGATGAGACGCTTAACTATGGCTACACCTTC.

The V gene is TRBV20-1, the J gene TRBJ1-2; a possible D gene is TRBD1 (5 bases). V was clipped by 5 bases and J by 7 bases, with 29 bases between them. Germline CDR1 and CDR2: DFQATT and SNEGSKA (reference sequence). The CDR3 runs to 17 residues. The CDR3 protein is CSAPSPRYYGGKSGYTF. The CDR3 nucleotides are TGCAGTGCTCCAAGTCCCCGTTACTATGGGGGGAAGTCTGGCTACACCTTC.

This clonotype appeared many times. The gene calls are TRBV3-1 and TRBJ1-3; D remains ambiguous. Germline lookup yields CDR1 LGHDT and CDR2 YNNKEL (reference sequence). V was shortened by 1 base and J by 5 bases, with 0 bases between the two germline ends. This CDR3 is built from 11 residues. The CDR3: CASSQGNTIYF. The CDR3 DNA reads TGTGCCAGCAGCCAAGGAAACACCATATATTTT.

V and J are TRBV7-2 and TRBJ2-3; no reliable D call. V lost 1 base and J 0 bases, leaving 8 bases between the germline ends. The CDR3 is made up of 15 amino acids. Germline lookup yields CDR1 SGHTA and CDR2 FQGNSA. The CDR3 is CASSLVYSSTDTQYF. In nucleotides, the CDR3 is TGTGCCAGCAGCTTAGTTTACTCTAGCACAGATACGCAGTATTTT.

The chain has TRBV12-3 or TRBV12-4 and TRBJ2-6, with 9 bases matching TRBD2. This CDR3 comprises 19 residues. V was clipped by 6 bases and J by 0 bases; unmatched bases: 12. Here the CDR3 DNA reads TGTGCCAGCAGCTTTCTAATAGCGGGGGACTACTCTGGGGCCAACGTCCTGACTTTC. Its protein is CASSFLIAGDYSGANVLTF.

In DNA form, the CDR3 reads TGTGCCAGCAGTTTAATGGGTAGCGGGACCCAGTACTTC. This codes for CASSLMGSGTQYF. J is TRBJ2-5 and V is TRBV12-3 or TRBV12-4; TRBD2 might be the D (6 bases). CDR3 length: 13 amino acids. Deletions cut 2 bases from V and 7 bases from J, with 11 bases between.

The V and J genes are TRBV5-1 and TRBJ2-5; 8 positions match TRBD2. Germline lookup yields CDR1 SGHRS and CDR2 YFSETQ. The CDR3 extends over 15 amino acids. V shed 2 bases and J 2 bases; nucleotides not matched to a gene: 5. CDR3 nucleotides: TGCGCCAGCAGCTTAAGTAGCGGGACGCAAGAGACCCAGTACTTC. It specifies CASSLSSGTQETQYF.

The J gene is TRBJ2-1, the V gene TRBV12-3 or TRBV12-4; TRBD2 matches 9 bases. This CDR3 region has 14 residues. Unmatched junction bases numbered 12, after V lost 10 bases and J lost 8 bases. CDR3 bases: TGTGCCACCGTCAGGCGGGAGGGTAGCCATGAGCAGTTCTTC. Protein sequence: CATVRREGSHEQFF.

V is TRBV11-1 and J is TRBJ2-5; D is possibly TRBD2 (5 bases). The end of the DNA aligns better with TRBJ2-1, so the J call may be wrong. Germline V lookup: CDR1 SGHAT, CDR2 FQDESV (reference sequence). The CDR3 consists of 13 residues. CDR3 nucleotide sequence: TGTGCCAGCAGCAAAATAGGAGGATTGGAGCAGTTCTTC. It is translated as CASSKIGGLEQFF.

The chain employs TRBV3-1 and TRBJ2-5; TRBD2 is a possible D gene (6 bases). The closer fit of TRBJ2-1 to the DNA end suggests the J call may be wrong. Germline V gene data show CDR1 as LGHDT and CDR2 as YNNKEL (reference sequence). This CDR3 region has 12 residues. CDR3 sequence: CATSLADNEQFF. CDR3 nucleotide sequence: TGTGCCACCTCCTTAGCGGACAATGAGCAGTTCTTC.

This clonotype was seen a few times. This chain connects TRBV7-9 to TRBJ2-3; TRBD2 might be the D (5 bases). Trimming removed 7 bases from V and 6 bases from J, with 17 bases in between. The CDR3 runs to 14 residues. Germline CDR1 and CDR2: SEHNR and FQNEAQ (reference sequence). CDR3: CASTELSQRDTQYF. The CDR3, as DNA: TGTGCCAGCACCGAACTATCCCAGCGGGATACGCAGTATTTT.

This chain links TRBV24-1 with TRBJ2-5; tentative D call: TRBD2 (6 bases). Germline V CDR1 and CDR2: KGHDR, SFDVKD. V was shortened by 4 bases and J by 4 bases, with 15 bases between the two germline ends. The CDR3 has 15 residues. DNA for the CDR3: TGTGCCACCAGTGACCCCGGGACTGCTTTAGAGACCCAGTACTTC. This codes for CATSDPGTALETQYF.

In this sample, this clonotype turned up many times. The chain couples TRBV29-1 to TRBJ1-2, with TRBD1 as a possible D gene (5 bases). Deletions cut 4 bases from V and 6 bases from J, with 15 bases between. The CDR3 loop spans 13 amino acids. CDR1 is SQVTM, CDR2 ANQGSEA, per germline. The CDR3 here is CSVGLTEGHGYTF. The CDR3 DNA sequence: TGCAGCGTTGGCCTGACTGAGGGACATGGCTACACCTTC. Supplemented by reference TRBV29-1 and TRBJ1-2, the full variable domain reads SAVISQKPSRDICQRGTSLTIQCQVDSQVTMMFWYRQQPGQSLTLIATANQGSEATYESGFVIDKFPISRPNLTFSTLTVSNMSPEDSSIYLCSVGLTEGHGYTFGSGTRLTVV.

This clonotype appeared once. This chain joins TRBV5-1 and TRBJ2-1, with 7 positions matching TRBD2. The J call may be wrong; the DNA end is better matched by TRBJ2-7. This CDR3 contains 16 residues. Germline CDR1 and CDR2: SGHRS and YFSETQ. CDR3 residues: CASSLESGDLSYEQYF. DNA of the CDR3: TGCGCCAGCAGCTTGGAAAGCGGGGACCTCTCCTACGAGCAGTACTTC.